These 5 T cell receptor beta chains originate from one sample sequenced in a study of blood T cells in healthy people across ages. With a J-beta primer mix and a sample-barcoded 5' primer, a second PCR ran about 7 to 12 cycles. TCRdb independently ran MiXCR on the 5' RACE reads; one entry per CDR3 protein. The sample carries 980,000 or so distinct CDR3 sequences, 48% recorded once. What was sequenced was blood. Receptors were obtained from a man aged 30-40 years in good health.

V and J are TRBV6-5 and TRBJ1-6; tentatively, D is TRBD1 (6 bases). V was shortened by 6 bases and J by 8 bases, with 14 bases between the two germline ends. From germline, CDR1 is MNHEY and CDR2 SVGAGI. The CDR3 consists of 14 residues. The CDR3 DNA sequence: TGTGCCAGCAGCGGGACATATGAGTATTCACCCCTCCACTTT. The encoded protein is CASSGTYEYSPLHF.

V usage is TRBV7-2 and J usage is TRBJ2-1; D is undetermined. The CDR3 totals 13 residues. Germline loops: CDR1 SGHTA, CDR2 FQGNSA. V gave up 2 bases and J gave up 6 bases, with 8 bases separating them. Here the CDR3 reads CASSLRFANEQFF. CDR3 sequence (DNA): TGTGCCAGCAGCTTAAGGTTTGCCAATGAGCAGTTCTTC.

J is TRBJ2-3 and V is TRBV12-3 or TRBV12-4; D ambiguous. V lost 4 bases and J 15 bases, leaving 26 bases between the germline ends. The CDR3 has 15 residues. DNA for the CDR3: TGTGCCAGCAGTTCGCAGAGTCTCTACGCAGATGTGCAATATTTT. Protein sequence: CASSSQSLYADVQYF.

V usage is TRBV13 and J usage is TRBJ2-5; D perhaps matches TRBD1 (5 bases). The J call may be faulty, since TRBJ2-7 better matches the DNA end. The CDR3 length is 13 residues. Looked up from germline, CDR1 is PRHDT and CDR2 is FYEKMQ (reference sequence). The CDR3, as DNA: TGTGCCAGCAGCTATTTGGGCAGGGACGAGCAGTACTTC. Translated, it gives CASSYLGRDEQYF.

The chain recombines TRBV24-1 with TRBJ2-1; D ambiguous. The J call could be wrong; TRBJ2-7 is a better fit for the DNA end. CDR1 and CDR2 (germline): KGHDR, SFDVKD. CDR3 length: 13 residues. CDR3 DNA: TGTGCCACCGACTCGAGCTCCTACAATGAGCAGTACTTC. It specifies CATDSSSYNEQYF.